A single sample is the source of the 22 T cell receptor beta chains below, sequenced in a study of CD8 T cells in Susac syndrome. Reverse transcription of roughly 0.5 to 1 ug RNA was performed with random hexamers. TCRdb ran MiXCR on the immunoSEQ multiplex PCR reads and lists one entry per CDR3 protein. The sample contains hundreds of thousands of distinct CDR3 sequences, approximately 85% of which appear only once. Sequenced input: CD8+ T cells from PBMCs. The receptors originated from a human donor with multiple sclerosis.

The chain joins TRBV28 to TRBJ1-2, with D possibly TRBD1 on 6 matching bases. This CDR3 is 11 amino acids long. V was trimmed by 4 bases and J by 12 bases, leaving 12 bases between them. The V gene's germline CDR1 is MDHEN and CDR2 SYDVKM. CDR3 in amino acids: CASSSRGTNTF. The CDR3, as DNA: TGTGCCAGCAGTTCCAGGGGAACAAACACCTTC.

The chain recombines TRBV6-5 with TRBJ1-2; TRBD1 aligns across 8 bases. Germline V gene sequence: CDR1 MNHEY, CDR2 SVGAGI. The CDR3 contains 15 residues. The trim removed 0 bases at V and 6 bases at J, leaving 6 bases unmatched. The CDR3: CASSYSPGQGDGYTF. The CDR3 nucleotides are TGTGCCAGCAGTTACTCTCCCGGACAGGGAGATGGCTACACCTTC.

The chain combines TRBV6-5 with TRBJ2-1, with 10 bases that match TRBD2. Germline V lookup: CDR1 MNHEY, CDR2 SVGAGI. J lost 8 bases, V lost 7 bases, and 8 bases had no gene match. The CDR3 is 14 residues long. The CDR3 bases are TGTGCCAGCACGGGTCTAGCGGGAGCCCATGAGCAGTTCTTC. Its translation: CASTGLAGAHEQFF.

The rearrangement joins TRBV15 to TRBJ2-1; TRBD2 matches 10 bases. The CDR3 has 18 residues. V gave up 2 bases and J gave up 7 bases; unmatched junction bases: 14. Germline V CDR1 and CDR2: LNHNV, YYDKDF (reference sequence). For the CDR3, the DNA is TGTGCCACCAGCAGAATTAGCGGGAGGCTCGGAGGTGAGAATGAGCAGTTCTTC. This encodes CATSRISGRLGGENEQFF.

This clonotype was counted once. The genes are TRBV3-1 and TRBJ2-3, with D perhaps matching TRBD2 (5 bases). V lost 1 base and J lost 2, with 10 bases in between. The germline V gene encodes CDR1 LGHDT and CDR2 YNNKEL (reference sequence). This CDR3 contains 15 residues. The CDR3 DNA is TGTGCCAGCAGCCAAGGAGACTACGACACAGATACGCAGTATTTT. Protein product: CASSQGDYDTDTQYF.

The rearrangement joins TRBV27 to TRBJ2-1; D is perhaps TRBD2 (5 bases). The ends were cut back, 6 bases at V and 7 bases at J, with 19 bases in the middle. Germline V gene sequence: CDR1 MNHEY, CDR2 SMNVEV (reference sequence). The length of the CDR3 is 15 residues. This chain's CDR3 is CASSTERDSKNEQFF. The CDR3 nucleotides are TGTGCCAGCAGCACAGAGAGGGATTCGAAGAATGAGCAGTTCTTC.

Here the CDR3 DNA reads TGTGCCAGTCGCGGGGCCGACACCGGGGAGCTGTTTTTT. It is translated as CASRGADTGELFF. This chain links TRBV2 with TRBJ2-2, with a tentative D call TRBD2 (6 bases). Germline V lookup: CDR1 SNHLY, CDR2 FYNNEI. The germline V and J ends were trimmed by 9 bases and 3 bases, with 11 bases remaining between them. This CDR3 is 13 amino acids long.

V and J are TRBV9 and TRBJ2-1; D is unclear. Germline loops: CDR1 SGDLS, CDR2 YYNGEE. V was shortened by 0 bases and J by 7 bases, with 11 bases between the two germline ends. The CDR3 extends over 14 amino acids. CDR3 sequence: CASSVAHKGNEQFF. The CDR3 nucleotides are TGTGCCAGCAGCGTAGCTCACAAGGGTAATGAGCAGTTCTTC.

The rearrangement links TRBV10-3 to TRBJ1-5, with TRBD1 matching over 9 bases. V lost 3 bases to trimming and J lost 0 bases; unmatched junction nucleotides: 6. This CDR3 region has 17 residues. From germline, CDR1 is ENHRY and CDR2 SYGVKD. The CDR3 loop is CAISEVRTGDSNQPQHF. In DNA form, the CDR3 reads TGTGCCATCAGTGAAGTTAGGACAGGGGATAGCAATCAGCCCCAGCATTTT.

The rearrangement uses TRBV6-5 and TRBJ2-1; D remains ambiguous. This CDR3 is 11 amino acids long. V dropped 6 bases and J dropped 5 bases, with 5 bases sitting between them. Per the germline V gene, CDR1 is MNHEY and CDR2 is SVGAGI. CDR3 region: CASSFDNEQFF. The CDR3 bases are TGTGCCAGCAGCTTTGACAATGAGCAGTTCTTC.

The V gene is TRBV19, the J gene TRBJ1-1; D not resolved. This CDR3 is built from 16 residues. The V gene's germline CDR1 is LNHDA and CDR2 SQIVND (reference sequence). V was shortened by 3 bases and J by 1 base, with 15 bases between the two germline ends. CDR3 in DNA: TGTGCCAGTAGTATGCCATGGAAGGGAGGGAACACTGAAGCTTTCTTT. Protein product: CASSMPWKGGNTEAFF.

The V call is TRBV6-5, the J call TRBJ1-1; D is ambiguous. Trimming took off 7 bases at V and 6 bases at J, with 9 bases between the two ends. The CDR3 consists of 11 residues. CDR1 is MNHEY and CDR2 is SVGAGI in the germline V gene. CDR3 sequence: CASIINAEAFF. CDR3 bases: TGTGCCAGCATCATAAACGCTGAAGCTTTCTTT.

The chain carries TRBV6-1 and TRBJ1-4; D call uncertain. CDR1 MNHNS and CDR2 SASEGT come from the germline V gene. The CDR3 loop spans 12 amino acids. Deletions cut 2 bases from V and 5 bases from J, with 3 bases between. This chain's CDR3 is CASSEWNEKLFF. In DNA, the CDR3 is TGTGCCAGCAGTGAATGGAATGAAAAACTGTTTTTT.

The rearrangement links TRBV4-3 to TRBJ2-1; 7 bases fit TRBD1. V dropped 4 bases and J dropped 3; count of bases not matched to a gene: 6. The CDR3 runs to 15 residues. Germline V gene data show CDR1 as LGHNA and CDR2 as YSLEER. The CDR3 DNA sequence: TGCGCCAGCAGCCCCTTTAACAGGGGCTACAATGAGCAGTTCTTC. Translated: CASSPFNRGYNEQFF.

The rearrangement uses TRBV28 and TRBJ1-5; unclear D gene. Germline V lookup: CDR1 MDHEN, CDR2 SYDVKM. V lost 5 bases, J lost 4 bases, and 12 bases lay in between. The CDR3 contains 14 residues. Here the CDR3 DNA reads TGTGCCAGCAGTCCCGCCACCATTAATCAGCCCCAGCATTTT. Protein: CASSPATINQPQHF.

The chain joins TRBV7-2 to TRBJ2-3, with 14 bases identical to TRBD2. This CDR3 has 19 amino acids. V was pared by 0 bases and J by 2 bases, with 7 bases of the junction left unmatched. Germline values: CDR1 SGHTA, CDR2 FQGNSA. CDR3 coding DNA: TGTGCCAGCAGCTTAGCGGTGACTAGCGGGAGGGGGTACACAGATACGCAGTATTTT. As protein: CASSLAVTSGRGYTDTQYF.

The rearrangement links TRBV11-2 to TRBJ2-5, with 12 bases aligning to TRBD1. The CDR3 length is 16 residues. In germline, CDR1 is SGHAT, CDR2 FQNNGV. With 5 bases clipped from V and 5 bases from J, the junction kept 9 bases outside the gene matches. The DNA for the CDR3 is TGTGCCAGCAGCAGTCCGGGACAGGGGGCCCGGGAGACCCAGTACTTC. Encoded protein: CASSSPGQGARETQYF.

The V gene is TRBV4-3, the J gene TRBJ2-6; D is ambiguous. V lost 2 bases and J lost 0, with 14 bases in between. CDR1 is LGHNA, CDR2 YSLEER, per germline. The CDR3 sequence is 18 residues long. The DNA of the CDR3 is TGCGCCAGCAGCCAAATGGAAGAGGTCAACTCTGGGGCCAACGTCCTGACTTTC. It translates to CASSQMEEVNSGANVLTF.

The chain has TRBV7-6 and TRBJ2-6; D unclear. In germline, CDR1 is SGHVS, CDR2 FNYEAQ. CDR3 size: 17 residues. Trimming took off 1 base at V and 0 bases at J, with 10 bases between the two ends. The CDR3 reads CASSLEGQLSGANVLTF. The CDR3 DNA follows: TGTGCCAGCAGCTTAGAAGGGCAGCTCTCTGGGGCCAACGTCCTGACTTTC.

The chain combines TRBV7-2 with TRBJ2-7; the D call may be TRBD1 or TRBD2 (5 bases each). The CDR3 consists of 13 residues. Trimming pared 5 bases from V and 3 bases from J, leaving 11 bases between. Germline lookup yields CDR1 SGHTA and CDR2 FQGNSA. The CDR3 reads CASSVGRVYEQYF. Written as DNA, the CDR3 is TGTGCCAGCAGCGTGGGACGGGTCTACGAGCAGTACTTC.

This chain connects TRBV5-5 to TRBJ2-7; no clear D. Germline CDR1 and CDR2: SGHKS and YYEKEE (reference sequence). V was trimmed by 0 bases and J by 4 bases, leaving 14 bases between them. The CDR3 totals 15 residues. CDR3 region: CASSLGPGKGYEQYF. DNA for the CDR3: TGTGCCAGCAGCTTGGGTCCAGGTAAGGGATACGAGCAGTACTTC.

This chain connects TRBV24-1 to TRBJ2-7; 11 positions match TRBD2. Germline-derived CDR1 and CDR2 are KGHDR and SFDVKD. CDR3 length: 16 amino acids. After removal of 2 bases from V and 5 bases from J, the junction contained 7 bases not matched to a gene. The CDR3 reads CATSDSLAGVSHEQYF. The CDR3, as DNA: TGTGCCACCAGTGATTCACTAGCGGGAGTATCCCACGAGCAGTACTTC.